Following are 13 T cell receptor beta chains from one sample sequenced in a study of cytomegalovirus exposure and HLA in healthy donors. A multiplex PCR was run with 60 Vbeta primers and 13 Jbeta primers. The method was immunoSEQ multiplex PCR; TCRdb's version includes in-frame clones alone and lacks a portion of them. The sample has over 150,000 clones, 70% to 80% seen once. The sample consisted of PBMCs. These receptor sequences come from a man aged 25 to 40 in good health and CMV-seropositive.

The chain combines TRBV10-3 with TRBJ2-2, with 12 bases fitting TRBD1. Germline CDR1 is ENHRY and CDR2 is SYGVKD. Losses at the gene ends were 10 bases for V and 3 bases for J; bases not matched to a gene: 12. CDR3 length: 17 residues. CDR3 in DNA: TGTGCCACCCCCCCCGGGACAGGGGGCATCGACACCGGGGAGCTGTTTTTT. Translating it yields CATPPGTGGIDTGELFF.

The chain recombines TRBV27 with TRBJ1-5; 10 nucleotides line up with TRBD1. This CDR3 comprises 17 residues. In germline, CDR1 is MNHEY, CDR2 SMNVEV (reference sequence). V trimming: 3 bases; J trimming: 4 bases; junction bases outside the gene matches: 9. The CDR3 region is CASSLSGTGATNQPQHF. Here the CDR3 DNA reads TGTGCCAGCAGTTTGTCCGGGACAGGGGCCACTAATCAGCCCCAGCATTTT.

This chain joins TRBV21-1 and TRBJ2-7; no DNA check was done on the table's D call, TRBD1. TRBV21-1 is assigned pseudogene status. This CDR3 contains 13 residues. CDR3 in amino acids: CASKDRGPYEQYF. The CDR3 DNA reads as TGTGCCAGCAAGGACAGGGGGCCGTACGAGCAGTACTTC.

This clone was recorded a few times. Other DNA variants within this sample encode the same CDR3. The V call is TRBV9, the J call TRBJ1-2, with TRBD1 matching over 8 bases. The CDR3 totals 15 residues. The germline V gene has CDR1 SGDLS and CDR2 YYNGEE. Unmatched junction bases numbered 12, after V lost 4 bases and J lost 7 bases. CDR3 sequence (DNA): TGTGCCAGCAGCTCCCGAGGGCAGGGGGCCGGTGGCTACACCTTC. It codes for CASSSRGQGAGGYTF.

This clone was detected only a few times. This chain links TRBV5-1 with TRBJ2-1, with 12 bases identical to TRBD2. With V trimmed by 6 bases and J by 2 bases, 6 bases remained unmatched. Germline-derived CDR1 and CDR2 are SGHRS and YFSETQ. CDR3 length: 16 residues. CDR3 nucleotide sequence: TGCGCCAGCATGGAAGGGACTAGCGGGCCCTACAATGAGCAGTTCTTC. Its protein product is CASMEGTSGPYNEQFF.

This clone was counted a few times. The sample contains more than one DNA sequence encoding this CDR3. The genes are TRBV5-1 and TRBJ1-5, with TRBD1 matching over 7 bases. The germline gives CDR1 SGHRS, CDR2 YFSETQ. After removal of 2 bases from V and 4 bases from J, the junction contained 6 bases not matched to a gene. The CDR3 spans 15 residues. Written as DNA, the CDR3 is TGCGCCAGCAGCTTTGGAGACAGGGATAATCAGCCCCAGCATTTT. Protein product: CASSFGDRDNQPQHF.

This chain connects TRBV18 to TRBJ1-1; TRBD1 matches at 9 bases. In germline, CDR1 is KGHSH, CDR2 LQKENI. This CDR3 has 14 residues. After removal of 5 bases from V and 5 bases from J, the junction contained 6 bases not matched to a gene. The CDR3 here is CASSGGTGKTEAFF. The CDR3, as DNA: TGTGCCAGCTCAGGCGGGACAGGGAAAACTGAAGCTTTCTTT. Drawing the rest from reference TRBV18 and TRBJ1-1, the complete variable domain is NAGVMQNPRHLVRRRGQEARLRCSPMKGHSHVYWYRQLPEEGLKFMVYLQKENIIDESGMPKERFSAEFPKEGPSILRIQQVVRGDSAAYFCASSGGTGKTEAFFGQGTRLTVV.

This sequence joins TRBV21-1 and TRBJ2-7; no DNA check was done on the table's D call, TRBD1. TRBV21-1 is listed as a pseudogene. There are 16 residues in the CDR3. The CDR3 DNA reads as TGTGCCAGCAGCCCCGAGCCCTTGACAAGTTCCTACGAGCAGTACTTC. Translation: CASSPEPLTSSYEQYF.

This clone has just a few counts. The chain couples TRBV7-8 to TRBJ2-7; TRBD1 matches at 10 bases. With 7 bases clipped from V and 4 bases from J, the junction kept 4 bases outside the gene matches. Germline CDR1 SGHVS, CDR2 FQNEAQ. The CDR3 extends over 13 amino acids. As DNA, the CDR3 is TGTGCCAGCATTCCGGGACAGGGGTACGAGCAGTACTTC. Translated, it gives CASIPGQGYEQYF.

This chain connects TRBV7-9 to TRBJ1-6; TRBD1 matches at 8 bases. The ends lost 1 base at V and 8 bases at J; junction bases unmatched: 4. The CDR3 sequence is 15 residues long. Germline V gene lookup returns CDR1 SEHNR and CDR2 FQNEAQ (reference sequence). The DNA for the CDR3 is TGTGCCAGCAGCTTAGTACTGGACAGGGATTCACCCCTCCACTTT. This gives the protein CASSLVLDRDSPLHF.

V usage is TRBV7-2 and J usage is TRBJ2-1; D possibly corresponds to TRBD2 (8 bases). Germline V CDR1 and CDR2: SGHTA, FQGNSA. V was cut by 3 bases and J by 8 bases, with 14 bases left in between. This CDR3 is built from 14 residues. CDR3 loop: CASSFTGGGDEQFF. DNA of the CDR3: TGTGCCAGCAGCTTTACGGGAGGGGGCGATGAGCAGTTCTTC.

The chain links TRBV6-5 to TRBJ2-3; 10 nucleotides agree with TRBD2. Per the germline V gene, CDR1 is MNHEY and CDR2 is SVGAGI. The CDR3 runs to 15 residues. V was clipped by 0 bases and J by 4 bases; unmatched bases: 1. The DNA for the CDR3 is TGTGCCAGCAGTTACTCGCTAGCGGGAGCAGATACGCAGTATTTT. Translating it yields CASSYSLAGADTQYF.

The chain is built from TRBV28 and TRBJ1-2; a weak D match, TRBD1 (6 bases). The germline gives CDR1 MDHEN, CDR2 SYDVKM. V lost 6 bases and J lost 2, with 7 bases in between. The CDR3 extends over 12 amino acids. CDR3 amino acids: CASRGANYGYTF. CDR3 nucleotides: TGTGCCAGCAGGGGGGCCAACTATGGCTACACCTTC.